This is a list of T cell receptor beta chains from one sample in a study of T cells expressing NK-cell markers. TCRdb reprocessed the 5' RACE reads; each CDR3 protein has one entry and no DNA is given. This table lists approximately 460,000 distinct CDR3 sequences. The specimen was blood T cells: a sorted CD56 or NKG2C T cell subset, CD4+ or CD8+ T cells, or bulk PBMC T cells (not recorded which). The receptors shown here come from a woman aged 18 to 75 in good health. The CDR3 runs from the conserved cysteine through the conserved F or W. Each record gives: J gene, CDR3 length, V gene, CDR3 protein.

>TRBJ2-1|18|TRBV7-8
CASSPRLAGGFTYNEQFF
>TRBJ2-1|15|TRBV3-1
CASSPGWRDYNEQFF
>TRBJ2-3|16|TRBV20-1
CSARDWTSGRRDTQYF
>TRBJ1-4|14|TRBV5-6
CASSSTRSNEKLFF
>TRBJ2-5|16|TRBV29-1
CSVEGNARDRQETQYF
>TRBJ1-6|17|TRBV7-2
CASSLRLRRTYNSPLHF
>TRBJ2-7|12|TRBV29-1
CSVPTGVNEQYF
>TRBJ1-1|18|TRBV27
CASSLTPPRAGYGTEAFF
>TRBJ2-1|15|TRBV4-1
CASSQDSAAMNEQFF
>TRBJ1-1|13|TRBV7-9
CASSFPLLTEAFF
>TRBJ2-2|11|TRBV29-1
CSVLGNGELFF
>TRBJ1-4|15|TRBV5-4
CASSLNLGVEEKLFF
>TRBJ2-1|15|TRBV25-1
CASSKTSGTYNEQFF
>TRBJ2-1|15|TRBV20-1
CSARRGGRSYNEQFF
>TRBJ2-5|16|TRBV11-2
CASSSLSGRYQETQYF
>TRBJ2-1|15|TRBV5-1
CASSLSVGTNNEQFF
>TRBJ1-3|15|TRBV12-3/TRBV12-4
CASSLDRGPGNTIYF
>TRBJ1-4|13|TRBV12-3/TRBV12-4
CASSVGAAEKLFF
>TRBJ2-1|15|TRBV14
CASSQRGGNPNEQFF
>TRBJ2-4|14|TRBV19
CASNSELAKNIQYF
>TRBJ2-1|16|TRBV6-2/TRBV6-3
CASSYSNPDSHREQFF
>TRBJ2-7|14|TRBV28
CASDPSGSSYEQYF
>TRBJ1-5|15|TRBV16
CASTHTARGHQPQHF
>TRBJ2-3|15|TRBV7-6
CASSYLPSSTDTQYF
>TRBJ2-3|16|TRBV12-3/TRBV12-4
CASSLNGKGSPDTQYF
>TRBJ2-7|14|TRBV20-1
CSANPGQLPYEQYF
>TRBJ1-6|16|TRBV27
CASSDLQGGEYSPLHF
>TRBJ1-1|13|TRBV5-5
CASSGTPADEAFF
>TRBJ2-7|15|TRBV27
CASSLTPGLTYEQYF
>TRBJ2-3|14|TRBV2
CAKRGGTSADTQYF
>TRBJ2-7|14|TRBV20-1
CSANIPGKGYEQYF
>TRBJ2-6|16|TRBV7-9
CASSDTPQGMGNVLTF
>TRBJ1-2|15|TRBV20-1
CSATGGTGTAYGYTF
>TRBJ2-1|17|TRBV4-3
CASSQDGLGDRNNEQFF
>TRBJ1-2|12|TRBV29-1
CSVRTVQDGYTF
>TRBJ1-5|14|TRBV29-1
CSVAVGRETEPQHF
>TRBJ2-3|16|TRBV12-3/TRBV12-4
CASSYPLGGRTDTQYF
>TRBJ2-1|13|TRBV10-3
CAISESPYNEQFF
>TRBJ2-3|15|TRBV12-3/TRBV12-4
CASSLGALHWDTQYF
>TRBJ2-1|17|TRBV19
CASSIHTYGSEYNEQFF
>TRBJ2-2|15|TRBV5-1
CASSLAVSITGELFF
>TRBJ1-6|17|TRBV20-1
CSARDNRGRGSSSPLHF
>TRBJ2-2|15|TRBV20-1
CSARDSGTGLGELFF
>TRBJ1-2|15|TRBV7-9
CASSQGLGANYGYTF
>TRBJ1-5|16|TRBV4-3
CASSPRLEYSNQPQHF
>TRBJ2-7|15|TRBV29-1
CSVELTGLSSYEQYF
>TRBJ1-1|12|TRBV3-1
CASSQDNGEAFF
>TRBJ2-3|14|TRBV7-8
CASSLDSGTDTQYF
>TRBJ2-1|15|TRBV10-3
CAISESIGLVAGLFF
>TRBJ1-1|15|TRBV7-3
CASSLSAGVGTEAFF
>TRBJ2-1|13|TRBV6-5
CASSYLGDNEQFF
>TRBJ2-5|15|TRBV2
CASRQEVAGQETQYF
>TRBJ2-5|16|TRBV20-1
CSAPSGDPWGRETQYF
>TRBJ1-3|15|TRBV7-2
CASSLGSGPGNTIYF
>TRBJ2-2|14|TRBV12-3/TRBV12-4
CASPWVETTGELFF
>TRBJ2-1|14|TRBV7-9
CASSTTVDYNEQFF
>TRBJ2-7|14|TRBV18
CASSPAGWTYEQYF